This TCR beta chain was captured by sequencing in a study of early T cells in non-severe SARS-CoV-2 infection. Whole-study results and caveats: Comparison of clonotypes with VDJdb favored anti-spike CD8 responses while missing private and CD4 specificities.

CDR1 is ENHRY and CDR2 is SYGVKD in the germline V gene. This CDR3 has 14 residues. V lost 8 bases to trimming and J lost 1 base; unmatched junction nucleotides: 5. Attached unique molecular identifiers marked individual cDNA molecules. TCRdb re-called the 5' RACE reads through MiXCR, storing one row per CDR3 protein. This sample has around 80,000 distinct CDR3 sequences, with 13% found just once. In the case of this clonotype: Antigen unknown.

This clonotype originated in an adult who was a healthcare worker with PCR-confirmed SARS-CoV-2 infection or an uninfected control (not recorded which). This chain links TRBV10-3 with TRBJ1-5; TRBD1 aligns across 7 bases. Sequencing used whole blood. The CDR3 reads CAIGGGTSNQPQHF. The CDR3 bases are TGTGCCATCGGAGGGGGCACGAGCAATCAGCCCCAGCATTTT.